This passage covers 32 T cell receptor beta chains from one sample sequenced in a study of shared clonotypes between healthy human individuals. Repertoires were generated with immunoSEQ multiplex PCR, while TCRdb's copy carries only in-frame clones and drops some. The sample comprises around 2,000,000 clones, roughly 94% of which are singletons, and more than 0.1% rests with the top ten. Material for sequencing was naive CD4+ T cells sorted from blood. Subset: CD45RA+ positively selected. These receptors were taken from a young man in good health.

The chain employs TRBV11-1 and TRBJ2-7; the D gene could be TRBD1 or TRBD2 (5 bases each). The length of the CDR3 is 14 residues. Germline V gives CDR1 SGHAT, CDR2 FQDESV (reference sequence). V dropped 3 bases and J dropped 2 bases, with 11 bases sitting between them. The CDR3 nucleotides are TGTGCCAGCAGCTTGGGGGACCAGGCCTACGAGCAGTACTTC. Its translation is CASSLGDQAYEQYF.

The gene calls are TRBV5-1 and TRBJ2-7; possibly TRBD2 for D (7 bases). The V end lost 2 bases, the J end lost 6 bases, and 18 bases lay between the germline ends. The germline V gene has CDR1 SGHRS and CDR2 YFSETQ. There are 15 residues in the CDR3. The DNA for the CDR3 is TGCGCCAGCAGCTTAAGCGGGACAACTACGGGCGAGCAGTACTTC. Amino acid sequence: CASSLSGTTTGEQYF.

The gene calls are TRBV27 and TRBJ2-2; TRBD2 aligns across 10 bases. The CDR3 extends over 18 amino acids. CDR1 and CDR2 (germline): MNHEY, SMNVEV (reference sequence). Germline trimming cut 2 bases from V and 0 bases from J; bases unmatched to any gene: 6. The CDR3 DNA sequence: TGTGCCAGCAGTTTAGGCAGCGGGGGGGCGGCGAACACCGGGGAGCTGTTTTTT. Its translation is CASSLGSGGAANTGELFF.

V is TRBV28 and J is TRBJ2-7, with 8 bases matching TRBD1. CDR1 is MDHEN, CDR2 SYDVKM, per germline. V lost 3 bases to trimming and J lost 6 bases; unmatched junction nucleotides: 16. The CDR3 is 17 amino acids. The CDR3 protein is CASSFSGGDRSEGEQYF. The CDR3 DNA follows: TGTGCCAGCAGTTTTTCCGGCGGGGACAGGTCTGAAGGCGAGCAGTACTTC.

The V and J genes are TRBV5-1 and TRBJ1-2, with D uncertain. Germline V lookup: CDR1 SGHRS, CDR2 YFSETQ. V lost 0 bases and J lost 10, with 13 bases in between. The CDR3 is 13 amino acids. CDR3 sequence (DNA): TGCGCCAGCAGCTTGGATAGCAGCACCCTCTACACCTTC. Its translation: CASSLDSSTLYTF.

The rearrangement joins TRBV4-3 to TRBJ2-1; D gene ambiguous. Germline-derived CDR1 and CDR2 are LGHNA and YSLEER. Deletions cut 1 base from V and 2 bases from J, with 9 bases between. This CDR3 is 15 amino acids long. The DNA of the CDR3 is TGCGCCAGCAGCCAAGGGACCGAGACCTACAATGAGCAGTTCTTC. It codes for CASSQGTETYNEQFF.

The chain couples TRBV4-1 to TRBJ2-7; D gene unclear. CDR3 length equals 13 residues. The V and J ends lost 4 bases and 4 bases respectively, with 11 bases between them. Per the germline V gene, CDR1 is MGHRA and CDR2 is YSYEKL. CDR3 loop: CASSPLGSYEQYF. In DNA form, the CDR3 reads TGCGCCAGCAGCCCTCTGGGCAGTTACGAGCAGTACTTC.

Concerning this clone: Other DNA variants within this sample encode the same CDR3. The genes are TRBV5-1 and TRBJ2-3; D is unresolved. Trimming shortened V by 0 bases and J by 2 bases, and 10 bases separated the two germline ends. The CDR3 sequence is 15 residues long. Germline-derived CDR1 and CDR2 are SGHRS and YFSETQ. The CDR3 is CASSLEGKFTDTQYF. The CDR3 region has the DNA TGCGCCAGCAGCTTGGAAGGGAAGTTCACAGATACGCAGTATTTT.

With regard to this clone: This same CDR3 is encoded by further DNA sequences in the sample. The gene calls are TRBV6-5 and TRBJ1-3; no clear D gene. The CDR3 spans 13 residues. Trimming removed 5 bases from V and 1 base from J, with 6 bases in between. In germline, CDR1 is MNHEY, CDR2 SVGAGI. The CDR3 here is CASSTLSGNTIYF. For the CDR3, the DNA is TGTGCCAGCAGTACCTTATCTGGAAACACCATATATTTT.

V and J are TRBV9 and TRBJ2-1; 8 bases map to TRBD2. V shed 0 bases, J shed 4 bases, and the junction held 3 bases outside the gene matches. The CDR3 sequence is 15 residues long. CDR1 and CDR2 from the germline V gene are SGDLS and YYNGEE. The CDR3 DNA reads as TGTGCCAGCAGCGTAGCGGCGGGGGGTTACAATGAGCAGTTCTTC. Translating gives CASSVAAGGYNEQFF.

Worth noting for this clone: Other DNA sequences of this sample code for an identical CDR3. This chain uses TRBV2 with TRBJ1-1, with D hard to call. Between the trimmed V and J ends, which lost 4 bases and 1 base, there was a span of 7 bases. The CDR3 runs 13 residues. The V gene's germline CDR1 is SNHLY and CDR2 FYNNEI. The CDR3 spells CASSVWENTEAFF. As DNA, the CDR3 is TGTGCCAGCAGTGTGTGGGAGAACACTGAAGCTTTCTTT.

The chain carries TRBV6-5 and TRBJ2-1; 12 positions match TRBD1. This CDR3 has 16 residues. CDR1 is MNHEY, CDR2 SVGAGI, per germline. Trimming removed 4 bases from V and 6 bases from J; junction bases left unmatched: 7. Here the CDR3 DNA reads TGTGCCAGCAGTTGGGACAGGGGGCGCCGTGGCAATGAGCAGTTCTTC. Amino acids: CASSWDRGRRGNEQFF.

CDR3 in DNA: TGCGCCAGCAGCTGGTGGACAGGGCCGAATTCACCCCTCCACTTT. Its protein product is CASSWWTGPNSPLHF. This chain uses TRBV5-1 with TRBJ1-6, with TRBD1 matching over 8 bases. The CDR3 length is 15 residues. V lost 3 bases, J lost 7 bases, and 6 bases stayed unmatched. Germline V gene lookup returns CDR1 SGHRS and CDR2 YFSETQ.

The V call is TRBV11-2, the J call TRBJ2-5; 10 nucleotides align to TRBD2. Germline CDR1 and CDR2: SGHAT and FQNNGV. J lost 5 bases, V lost 2 bases, and 8 bases had no gene match. This CDR3 is built from 16 residues. The CDR3 sequence: CASSLKTSGIYETQYF. The CDR3 DNA is TGTGCCAGCAGCTTAAAAACTAGCGGGATTTATGAGACCCAGTACTTC.

The chain combines TRBV10-3 with TRBJ2-3, with D unclear. Looked up from germline, CDR1 is ENHRY and CDR2 is SYGVKD. This CDR3 is built from 13 residues. Trimming took off 3 bases at V and 6 bases at J, with 10 bases between the two ends. This chain's CDR3 is CAISDITPDTQYF. The CDR3 nucleotides read TGTGCCATCAGTGACATCACACCTGATACGCAGTATTTT.

This clone was observed once. V and J are TRBV27 and TRBJ1-2; D call uncertain. The germline gives CDR1 MNHEY, CDR2 SMNVEV (reference sequence). This CDR3 is built from 15 residues. V was shortened by 4 bases and J by 8 bases, with 20 bases between the two germline ends. The CDR3 here is CASSYSMTTFGGYTF. DNA for the CDR3: TGTGCCAGCAGTTACTCCATGACTACTTTCGGGGGCTACACCTTC.

This chain joins TRBV4-1 and TRBJ1-1; weak D call: TRBD1 (5 bases). Trimming stripped 0 bases from V and 1 base from J, with 12 bases between. The CDR3 is made up of 16 amino acids. Germline V gene data show CDR1 as MGHRA and CDR2 as YSYEKL. The CDR3 loop reads CASSQEAGRGNTEAFF. In nucleotides, the CDR3 is TGCGCCAGCAGCCAAGAGGCAGGGCGTGGGAACACTGAAGCTTTCTTT.

This clone was detected once. CDR3 bases: TGTGCCAGCAGTCATAGGGGTGTAAGGGGGAATGAGCAGTTCTTC. It yields the protein CASSHRGVRGNEQFF. This chain uses TRBV25-1 with TRBJ2-1; D is possibly TRBD1 (6 bases). CDR3 length: 15 residues. From germline, CDR1 is MGHDK and CDR2 SYGVNS. Trimming removed 5 bases at V and 7 bases at J, with 18 bases between. The complete variable domain, with remaining parts taken from reference TRBV25-1 and TRBJ2-1, reads EADIYQTPRYLVIGTGKKITLECSQTMGHDKMYWYQQDPGMELHLIHYSYGVNSTEKGDLSSESTVSRIRTEHFPLTLESARPSHTSQYLCASSHRGVRGNEQFFGPGTRLTVL.

On this clone: Other nucleotide sequences in the sample specify the same CDR3. This sequence joins TRBV5-1 and TRBJ2-2, with D possibly matching TRBD1 (6 bases). The CDR3 has 15 amino acids. V lost 1 base and J 1 base, leaving 8 bases between the germline ends. The germline gives CDR1 SGHRS, CDR2 YFSETQ. CDR3 in amino acids: CASSLTGLNTGELFF. In DNA, the CDR3 is TGCGCCAGCAGCTTGACAGGGTTGAACACCGGGGAGCTGTTTTTT. The full variable domain, completed using reference TRBV5-1 and TRBJ2-2, is KAGVTQTPRYLIKTRGQQVTLSCSPISGHRSVSWYQQTPGQGLQFLFEYFSETQRNKGNFPGRFSGRQFSNSRSEMNVSTLELGDSALYLCASSLTGLNTGELFFGEGSRLTVL.

The V gene is TRBV12-5, the J gene TRBJ1-1, with TRBD1 matching 8 bases. The V segment lost 2 bases and the J segment 7 bases; nucleotides outside the gene matches: 12. The CDR3 totals 16 residues. Germline V gene sequence: CDR1 LGHNT, CDR2 FRNRAP. The CDR3 nucleotides read TGTGCTAGTGGTTTGAATTACCCAGGGGGCGCGGGTGAAGCTTTCTTT. This encodes CASGLNYPGGAGEAFF.

The genes are TRBV30 and TRBJ2-5, with 7 bases matching TRBD2. Germline lookup yields CDR1 GTSNPN and CDR2 SVGIG (reference sequence). The CDR3 spans 14 residues. The junction had 7 bases not matched to a gene; V was cut back by 4 bases and J by 2 bases. CDR3 sequence (DNA): TGTGCCTGGATGAGGCTAGCGGTGCAAGAGACCCAGTACTTC. Translating it yields CAWMRLAVQETQYF.

This chain links TRBV19 with TRBJ2-5; D unresolved. CDR3 length: 14 amino acids. Germline V gene sequence: CDR1 LNHDA, CDR2 SQIVND (reference sequence). V was clipped by 10 bases and J by 1 base, with 16 bases between them. Here the CDR3 reads CATQDGFLQETQYF. The CDR3 nucleotides are TGTGCCACCCAAGACGGGTTTCTCCAAGAGACCCAGTACTTC. Full variable domain (rest looked up from reference TRBV19 and TRBJ2-5): DGGITQSPKYLFRKEGQNVTLSCEQNLNHDAMYWYRQDPGQGLRLIYYSQIVNDFQKGDIAEGYSVSREKKESFPLTVTSAQKNPTAFYLCATQDGFLQETQYFGPGTRLLVL.

This chain joins TRBV29-1 and TRBJ2-5; 8 nucleotides line up with TRBD1. This CDR3 region has 15 residues. V lost 3 bases and J lost 2; bases outside the gene matches: 8. Germline V CDR1 and CDR2: SQVTM, ANQGSEA. In DNA form, the CDR3 reads TGCAGCGTTGACTCGGTACAGGGGGTACAAGAGACCCAGTACTTC. Amino acid sequence: CSVDSVQGVQETQYF.

V gene TRBV9 combines with J gene TRBJ1-2, with TRBD1 matching over 7 bases. The CDR3 has 17 residues. Germline V gene lookup returns CDR1 SGDLS and CDR2 YYNGEE. V shed 3 bases, J shed 1 base, and the junction held 12 bases outside the gene matches. The CDR3 bases are TGTGCCAGCAGCGGGCCGGGACAGCCACCCTTTAACTATGGCTACACCTTC. Residues: CASSGPGQPPFNYGYTF.

Turning to this clone: A junction boundary mismatches the germline segment, possibly from a read error. This chain joins TRBV19 and TRBJ2-1; D remains unclear. The CDR3 totals 15 residues. Looked up from germline, CDR1 is LNHDA and CDR2 is SQIVND (reference sequence). CDR3 protein: CASSPLFGSHNEQFF. The CDR3 DNA reads as TGTGCCAGTAGTCCCCTTTTTGGCTCCCACAATGAGCAGTTCTTC.

The rearrangement uses TRBV7-2 and TRBJ1-6; D is ambiguous. The CDR3 is 14 residues long. Germline CDR1 and CDR2: SGHTA and FQGNSA. Trimming shortened V by 2 bases and J by 6 bases, and 8 bases separated the two germline ends. For the CDR3, the DNA is TGTGCCAGCAGCTTAAAACAGATTAATTCACCCCTCCACTTT. Its protein is CASSLKQINSPLHF.

The V and J genes are TRBV18 and TRBJ1-6, with D unresolved. V was pared by 3 bases and J by 10 bases, with 16 bases between. CDR1 KGHSH and CDR2 LQKENI come from the germline V gene. This CDR3 contains 15 residues. The CDR3 here is CASSPAQVPGSPLHF. DNA for the CDR3: TGTGCCAGCTCACCGGCTCAGGTACCGGGCTCACCCCTCCACTTT.

Concerning this clone: This sample includes further DNA sequences coding for the same CDR3. V and J are TRBV18 and TRBJ2-5, with D perhaps matching TRBD2 (5 bases). The CDR3 sequence is 15 residues long. V was pared by 3 bases and J by 0 bases, with 11 bases between. Germline V lookup: CDR1 KGHSH, CDR2 LQKENI. The CDR3 reads CASSPEGGYQETQYF. In nucleotides, the CDR3 is TGTGCCAGCTCACCCGAGGGTGGGTACCAAGAGACCCAGTACTTC.

V and J are TRBV7-9 and TRBJ2-1; TRBD1 or TRBD2 may be the D gene (5 bases each). The CDR3 has 15 amino acids. V dropped 3 bases and J dropped 12 bases, with 21 bases sitting between them. Per germline, CDR1 SEHNR and CDR2 FQNEAQ (reference sequence). For the CDR3, the DNA is TGTGCCAGCAGCTTTTTGGTTAGTGGGGCACGGGGGCAGTTCTTC. This encodes CASSFLVSGARGQFF. The full variable domain, completed using reference TRBV7-9 and TRBJ2-1, is DTGVSQNPRHKITKRGQNVTFRCDPISEHNRLYWYRQTLGQGPEFLTYFQNEAQLEKSRLLSDRFSAERPKGSFSTLEIQRTEQGDSAMYLCASSFLVSGARGQFFGPGTRLTVL.

The sample holds one count of this clone. This sequence joins TRBV10-1 and TRBJ2-1; 7 bases are a match to TRBD2. This CDR3 contains 18 residues. Germline CDR1 is WNHNN and CDR2 is SYGVQD (reference sequence). V gave up 2 bases and J gave up 0 bases; unmatched junction bases: 10. DNA of the CDR3: TGCGCCAGCAGTGAGGCACCTCAGCGGGGAAGCTCCTACAATGAGCAGTTCTTC. Protein sequence: CASSEAPQRGSSYNEQFF.

The rearrangement links TRBV4-3 to TRBJ2-3; D is uncertain. The V end was cut by 0 bases, the J end by 7 bases, with 5 bases between. The CDR3 loop spans 12 amino acids. CDR1 and CDR2 (germline): LGHNA, YSLEER. The CDR3 loop is CASSQDWNTQYF. In DNA form, the CDR3 reads TGCGCCAGCAGCCAAGATTGGAATACGCAGTATTTT.

This sequence joins TRBV6-1 and TRBJ2-1, with 12 bases lining up with TRBD2. V gave up 8 bases and J gave up 6 bases; unmatched junction bases: 5. Germline CDR1 and CDR2: MNHNS and SASEGT. CDR3 length: 14 residues. CDR3 protein: CASGILAGGNEQFF. For the CDR3, the DNA is TGTGCCAGCGGGATACTAGCGGGAGGCAATGAGCAGTTCTTC.